This TCR beta chain is drawn from a study of radiotherapy plus CTLA-4 blockade in lung cancer. Study-level background: The study recorded objective responses in about 18% of patients and disease control in 25% to 35%. Study-wide results and limits: An expansion of tumor-derived TCR clones occurred in blood after radiotherapy plus ipilimumab.

It was focal radiation plus CTLA-4 blockade with ipilimumab that patients with chemo-refractory metastatic non-small-cell lung cancer received. TCRdb's copy holds only in-frame clones and misses some; the assay was immunoSEQ multiplex PCR. The sample lists around 70,000 clones, about four fifths occurring once. Germline CDR1 is SGHRS and CDR2 is YFSETQ. Trimming removed 4 bases at V and 6 bases at J, with 16 bases between. This CDR3 contains 14 residues. A remark on this clone: Its specificity is not known.

The sample consisted of peripheral blood, taken from a patient treated with radiotherapy plus ipilimumab. This receptor was identified in a human donor with non-small cell lung cancer who had a partial response to radiotherapy plus ipilimumab. The chain recombines TRBV5-1 with TRBJ1-1; D is perhaps TRBD1 (5 bases). CDR3 nucleotides: TGCGCCAGCAGCCTGACGACGGGGGGGGCTGAAGCTTTCTTT. Amino acid sequence: CASSLTTGGAEAFF.